The 32 T cell receptor beta chains reported below all come from one sample, sequenced in a study of blood T cell repertoires in COVID-19. Here immunoSEQ multiplex PCR was the method, and the copy in TCRdb shows in-frame clones only, minus some. This sample yields roughly 160,000 clones, of which 79% are seen a single time; under 20% belongs to the top ten. Sequencing used PBMCs or T cells enriched from blood (not recorded which). These receptors all come from a woman aged 70-85 years in a cohort exposed to, infected with or recovered from COVID-19 (not recorded which).

This clone showed up just once. The chain employs TRBV28 and TRBJ2-3, with TRBD2 as a possible D gene (6 bases). V dropped 7 bases and J dropped 2 bases, with 16 bases sitting between them. This CDR3 is 15 amino acids long. The V gene's germline CDR1 is MDHEN and CDR2 SYDVKM. Here the CDR3 DNA reads TGTGCCAGCATGTTTGGGGGGACGCACACAGATACGCAGTATTTT. Amino acids: CASMFGGTHTDTQYF.

The chain links TRBV5-1 to TRBJ2-3; 7 positions agree with TRBD1. J gave up 2 bases and V 0 bases, and 3 bases lay outside the gene matches. CDR1 is SGHRS and CDR2 is YFSETQ in the germline V gene. The CDR3 totals 15 residues. CDR3 sequence reads: CASSLEQGTTDTQYF. The CDR3 bases are TGCGCCAGCAGCTTGGAACAGGGGACCACAGATACGCAGTATTTT. Full variable domain (missing parts from reference TRBV5-1 and TRBJ2-3): KAGVTQTPRYLIKTRGQQVTLSCSPISGHRSVSWYQQTPGQGLQFLFEYFSETQRNKGNFPGRFSGRQFSNSRSEMNVSTLELGDSALYLCASSLEQGTTDTQYFGPGTRLTVL.

The sample holds a few counts of this clone. The rearrangement joins TRBV2 to TRBJ1-5; D remains unclear. The CDR3 is made up of 14 amino acids. With 8 bases removed from V and 1 base from J, the gap between germline ends came to 12 bases. Germline V gene data show CDR1 as SNHLY and CDR2 as FYNNEI. The DNA of the CDR3 is TGTGCCAGCGTAAGCGATTTAAGCAATCAGCCCCAGCATTTT. Translation: CASVSDLSNQPQHF.

The chain uses TRBV4-3 and TRBJ2-1; the D gene is possibly TRBD2 (6 bases). Germline CDR1 is LGHNA and CDR2 is YSLEER. Trimming stripped 0 bases from V and 8 bases from J, with 14 bases between. The CDR3 has 15 amino acids. CDR3 residues: CASSQDGRDRYEQFF. DNA of the CDR3: TGCGCCAGCAGCCAAGATGGGCGGGATCGTTATGAGCAGTTCTTC.

This chain uses TRBV4-1 with TRBJ2-7; 9 bases match TRBD1. The ends lost 2 bases at V and 6 bases at J; junction bases unmatched: 8. CDR3 length equals 15 residues. Germline assignment: CDR1 MGHRA and CDR2 YSYEKL. For the CDR3, the DNA is TGCGCCAGCAGCCAAAACTCCGGGACAGGGACCGAGCAGTACTTC. The encoded protein is CASSQNSGTGTEQYF.

This clone was picked up one time. The V gene is TRBV28, the J gene TRBJ1-1; D is undetermined. V gave up 6 bases and J gave up 5 bases, with 7 bases separating them. Per the germline V gene, CDR1 is MDHEN and CDR2 is SYDVKM. The CDR3 has 11 amino acids. CDR3 nucleotide sequence: TGTGCCAGCAGGCGATATACTGAAGCTTTCTTT. Protein product: CASRRYTEAFF.

The chain recombines TRBV28 with TRBJ2-2; 7 bases map to TRBD2. This CDR3 has 15 residues. V gave up 6 bases and J gave up 6 bases; unmatched junction bases: 10. Germline CDR1 is MDHEN and CDR2 is SYDVKM. CDR3 region: CASRKDGGKAGELFF. The CDR3 bases are TGTGCCAGCAGAAAGGACGGGGGGAAGGCCGGGGAGCTGTTTTTT.

This clone appeared once. The J gene is TRBJ2-1, the V gene TRBV11-3, with D maybe TRBD2 (6 bases). The CDR3 is 14 residues long. V was shortened by 5 bases and J by 4 bases, with 12 bases between the two germline ends. From germline, CDR1 is SGHNT and CDR2 YENEEA. The CDR3 sequence: CASSRDGGYNEQFF. The CDR3 coding sequence is TGTGCCAGCAGCCGGGATGGAGGGTACAATGAGCAGTTCTTC.

The chain joins TRBV5-1 to TRBJ1-5; no clear D gene. Looked up from germline, CDR1 is SGHRS and CDR2 is YFSETQ. This CDR3 is 15 amino acids long. V was pared by 4 bases and J by 1 base, with 12 bases between. For the CDR3, the DNA is TGCGCCAGCAGCCAAGGACTTTCGAGCAATCAGCCCCAGCATTTT. Translated, it gives CASSQGLSSNQPQHF.

This chain connects TRBV5-1 to TRBJ2-1, with TRBD2 matching over 9 bases. V shed 5 bases, J shed 4 bases, and the junction held 4 bases outside the gene matches. Per the germline V gene, CDR1 is SGHRS and CDR2 is YFSETQ. The CDR3 length is 14 residues. CDR3 protein: CASRLAGAYNEQFF. The CDR3 bases are TGCGCCAGCAGATTAGCGGGAGCTTACAATGAGCAGTTCTTC.

To note about this clone: The junction departs from the called germline gene at one end, perhaps through a read error. The chain couples TRBV18 to TRBJ2-3, with TRBD2 matching over 11 bases. CDR1 KGHSH and CDR2 LQKENI come from the germline V gene. The CDR3 totals 14 residues. CDR3 nucleotides: TGTGCCAGCTCACCAGTGGCTAGCGGGAGGCGCACGCATTTT. This codes for CASSPVASGRRTHF.

This rearrangement joins TRBV10-1 to TRBJ1-2; 8 nucleotides agree with TRBD1. The CDR3 has 17 residues. The germline gives CDR1 WNHNN, CDR2 SYGVQD (reference sequence). With 3 bases clipped from V and 0 bases from J, the junction kept 9 bases outside the gene matches. The CDR3 is CASSEVDRDLSNYGYTF. The CDR3 region has the DNA TGCGCCAGCAGTGAAGTGGACAGGGACTTATCTAACTATGGCTACACCTTC.

This clone was counted once. This sequence joins TRBV3-1 (or the pseudogene TRBV3-2) and TRBJ2-7; D may be TRBD1 (6 bases). The V gene's germline CDR1 is LGHDT and CDR2 YNNKEL (reference sequence). The CDR3 totals 12 residues. Trimming removed 3 bases from V and 7 bases from J, with 10 bases in between. Here the CDR3 reads CASSQVDREQYF. The CDR3 DNA reads TGTGCCAGCAGCCAGGTAGACAGGGAGCAGTACTTC.

This rearrangement joins TRBV27 to TRBJ2-7; TRBD2 is a possible D gene (6 bases). With 8 bases removed from V and 0 bases from J, the gap between germline ends came to 11 bases. The V gene's germline CDR1 is MNHEY and CDR2 SMNVEV (reference sequence). The CDR3 totals 13 residues. The CDR3 DNA sequence: TGTGCCAGCCGGGGGAGCAACTCCTACGAGCAGTACTTC. The encoded protein is CASRGSNSYEQYF.

The chain has TRBV11-3 and TRBJ2-7, with 7 bases that match TRBD1. CDR3 length: 12 amino acids. With V trimmed by 5 bases and J by 9 bases, 7 bases remained unmatched. Germline lookup yields CDR1 SGHNT and CDR2 YENEEA. The DNA for the CDR3 is TGTGCCAGCAGCCCCTCGGGACAGCGGCAGTACTTC. Its translation is CASSPSGQRQYF. The whole variable domain, remainder taken from reference TRBV11-3 and TRBJ2-7, is EAGVVQSPRYKIIEKKQPVAFWCNPISGHNTLYWYLQNLGQGPELLIRYENEEAVDDSQLPKDRFSAERLKGVDSTLKIQPAELGDSAVYLCASSPSGQRQYFGPGTRLTVT.

The rearrangement uses TRBV20-1 and TRBJ2-7; 9 positions match TRBD2. The CDR3 runs 17 residues. The J segment lost 0 bases and the V segment lost 3 bases, leaving 12 bases of the junction unmatched. Per germline, CDR1 DFQATT and CDR2 SNEGSKA (reference sequence). CDR3 sequence reads: CSASGAVGSGSSYEQYF. DNA of the CDR3: TGCAGTGCTAGTGGGGCCGTAGGTAGCGGGAGCTCCTACGAGCAGTACTTC.

This chain joins TRBV4-2 and TRBJ2-3; D not resolved. The CDR3 totals 13 residues. CDR1 and CDR2 (germline): LGHNA, YNFKEQ. V shed 0 bases and J shed 3 bases, with 4 bases lying between them. The CDR3 bases are TGTGCCAGCAGCCAAGATCAGACAGATACGCAGTATTTT. Its translation is CASSQDQTDTQYF.

The rearrangement joins TRBV7-9 to TRBJ2-5; D is unclear. CDR3 length equals 12 residues. Trimming took 5 bases from V and 5 from J, leaving 9 bases between them. The V gene's germline CDR1 is SEHNR and CDR2 FQNEAQ (reference sequence). CDR3 amino acids: CASSVNTETQYF. The CDR3 DNA follows: TGTGCCAGCAGCGTTAACACGGAGACCCAGTACTTC.

The V gene is TRBV6-6, the J gene TRBJ2-1; TRBD2 matches at 9 bases. In germline, CDR1 is MNHNY, CDR2 SVGAGI (reference sequence). The CDR3 totals 14 residues. Trimming removed 7 bases from V and 9 bases from J; junction bases left unmatched: 10. CDR3 region: CASIGLASDSEQFF. As DNA, the CDR3 is TGTGCCAGCATAGGACTAGCGAGCGACTCTGAGCAGTTCTTC.

This clone turned up a few times. The chain employs TRBV28 and TRBJ1-1; a possible D gene is TRBD1 (5 bases). Germline CDR1 reads MDHEN; CDR2 reads SYDVKM. This CDR3 comprises 13 residues. V was cut by 3 bases and J by 7 bases, with 12 bases left in between. The CDR3 loop reads CASSFKGAGEAFF. The DNA for the CDR3 is TGTGCCAGCAGTTTCAAAGGGGCAGGTGAAGCTTTCTTT.

The chain recombines TRBV2 with TRBJ2-7; a possible D gene is TRBD2 (6 bases). Germline CDR1 and CDR2: SNHLY and FYNNEI. The CDR3 totals 16 residues. V was shortened by 4 bases and J by 2 bases, with 18 bases between the two germline ends. The CDR3 protein is CASSGVTGLKPYEQYF. The CDR3 DNA is TGTGCCAGCAGTGGGGTTACGGGACTCAAACCCTACGAGCAGTACTTC.

This chain connects TRBV7-3 to TRBJ2-3; D gene unclear. V lost 5 bases to trimming and J lost 3 bases, with 12 bases between them. This CDR3 has 14 residues. The germline V gene has CDR1 SGHTA and CDR2 FQGTGA. The CDR3 sequence: CASSPGSSTDTQYF. CDR3 sequence (DNA): TGTGCCAGCAGCCCCGGGTCTTCTACAGATACGCAGTATTTT.

The gene calls are TRBV10-3 and TRBJ1-1, with a possible D match to TRBD1 (6 bases). CDR1 and CDR2 from the germline V gene are ENHRY and SYGVKD. The ends were cut back, 10 bases at V and 0 bases at J, with 12 bases in the middle. The CDR3 is 13 residues long. The CDR3 loop is CAKRTDLNTEAFF. The CDR3 DNA reads TGTGCCAAACGGACAGACCTGAACACTGAAGCTTTCTTT.

The chain is built from TRBV7-9 and TRBJ2-7; 12 bases fit TRBD1. The CDR3 spans 19 residues. Germline CDR1 reads SEHNR; CDR2 reads FQNEAQ (reference sequence). V dropped 4 bases and J dropped 2; count of bases not matched to a gene: 15. CDR3 in amino acids: CASSSMGQGAHSYAYEQYF. As DNA, the CDR3 is TGTGCCAGCAGCTCAATGGGACAGGGGGCGCATTCTTATGCCTACGAGCAGTACTTC.

J is TRBJ1-1 and V is TRBV7-9, with D possibly TRBD1 on 6 matching bases. The V and J ends lost 6 bases and 4 bases respectively, with 18 bases between them. CDR3 length: 15 residues. Germline CDR1 SEHNR, CDR2 FQNEAQ (reference sequence). The CDR3 coding sequence is TGTGCCAGCAGTCAAGGGGTATCAGGGGTCACTGAAGCTTTCTTT. Residues: CASSQGVSGVTEAFF.

This clone was seen just once. This chain joins TRBV18 and TRBJ2-3, with TRBD2 identical over 11 bases. The CDR3 covers 16 residues. With 3 bases clipped from V and 4 bases from J, the junction kept 6 bases outside the gene matches. From germline, CDR1 is KGHSH and CDR2 LQKENI. CDR3 bases: TGTGCCAGCTCACCGGGGTCGGGACTAGCGGCAGATACGCAGTATTTT. Its protein is CASSPGSGLAADTQYF. The complete variable domain, with remaining parts taken from reference TRBV18 and TRBJ2-3, reads NAGVMQNPRHLVRRRGQEARLRCSPMKGHSHVYWYRQLPEEGLKFMVYLQKENIIDESGMPKERFSAEFPKEGPSILRIQQVVRGDSAAYFCASSPGSGLAADTQYFGPGTRLTVL.

The V and J genes are TRBV11-2 and TRBJ2-3, with D perhaps TRBD1 (6 bases). V was pared by 5 bases and J by 0 bases, with 9 bases between. Germline CDR1 SGHAT, CDR2 FQNNGV. This CDR3 is built from 14 residues. The CDR3 loop reads CASSRTASTDTQYF. In DNA form, the CDR3 reads TGTGCCAGCAGCCGGACAGCAAGCACAGATACGCAGTATTTT.

The chain couples TRBV7-9 to TRBJ2-5; TRBD1 agrees at 10 bases. V was clipped by 5 bases and J by 4 bases; unmatched bases: 7. The CDR3 covers 15 residues. CDR1 and CDR2 (germline): SEHNR, FQNEAQ (reference sequence). CDR3 sequence reads: CASSLRQGATETQYF. As DNA, the CDR3 is TGTGCCAGCAGCCTGCGACAGGGGGCCACAGAGACCCAGTACTTC.

The gene calls are TRBV6-6 and TRBJ2-6; the D gene is possibly TRBD2 (5 bases). The CDR3 extends over 16 amino acids. CDR1 and CDR2 (germline): MNHNY, SVGAGI (reference sequence). With 3 bases removed from V and 2 bases from J, the gap between germline ends came to 11 bases. The CDR3 nucleotides are TGTGCCAGCAGTTATAGACGGGGAACTGGGGCCAACGTCCTGACTTTC. It translates to CASSYRRGTGANVLTF.

The CDR3 bases are TGTGCCAGCAGTTTCCACGGCGGTCAGCCCCAGCATTTT. This codes for CASSFHGGQPQHF. This sequence joins TRBV28 and TRBJ1-5; D remains unclear. Germline assignment: CDR1 MDHEN and CDR2 SYDVKM. Trimming left V 3 bases short and J 6 bases short, with 9 bases between. The CDR3 is 13 amino acids.

This chain joins TRBV19 and TRBJ1-2; D not certain. The CDR3 contains 16 residues. V lost 0 bases and J 0 bases, leaving 11 bases between the germline ends. Looked up from germline, CDR1 is LNHDA and CDR2 is SQIVND (reference sequence). The DNA for the CDR3 is TGTGCCAGTAGTATAGAGGGGTGGAGGACTAACTATGGCTACACCTTC. Encoded protein: CASSIEGWRTNYGYTF.

This chain uses TRBV28 with TRBJ1-2; 9 nucleotides line up with TRBD1. The CDR3 spans 13 residues. CDR1 MDHEN and CDR2 SYDVKM come from the germline V gene. Unmatched junction bases numbered 6, after V lost 6 bases and J lost 7 bases. The CDR3 loop reads CASRRTGAPGYTF. The CDR3 DNA reads TGTGCCAGCAGGAGGACAGGGGCGCCTGGCTACACCTTC.